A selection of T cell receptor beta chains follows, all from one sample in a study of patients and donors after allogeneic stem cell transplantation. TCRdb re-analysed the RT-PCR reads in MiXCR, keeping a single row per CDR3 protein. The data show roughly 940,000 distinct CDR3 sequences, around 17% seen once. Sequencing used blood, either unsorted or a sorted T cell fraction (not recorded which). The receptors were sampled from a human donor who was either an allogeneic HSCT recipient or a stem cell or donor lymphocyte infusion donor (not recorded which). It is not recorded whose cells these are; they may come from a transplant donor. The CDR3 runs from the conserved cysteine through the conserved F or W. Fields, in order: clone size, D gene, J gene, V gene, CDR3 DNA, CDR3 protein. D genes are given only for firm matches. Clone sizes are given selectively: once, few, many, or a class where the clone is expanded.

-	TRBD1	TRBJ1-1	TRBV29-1	TGCAGCGCCCAGGACAGGGATACTGAAGCTTTCTTT	CSAQDRDTEAFF
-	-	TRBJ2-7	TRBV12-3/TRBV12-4	TGTGCCAGCAGTTTACTCCACACACACGAGCAGTACTTC	CASSLLHTHEQYF
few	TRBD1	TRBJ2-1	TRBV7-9	TGTGCCAGCAGCCCAACTGGGACAGACAATGAGCAGTTCTTC	CASSPTGTDNEQFF
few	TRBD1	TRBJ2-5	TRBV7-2	TGTGCCAGCAGCTTAGGGACAGGGGGCTGGGAGACCCAGTACTTC	CASSLGTGGWETQYF
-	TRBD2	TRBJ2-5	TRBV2	TGTGCCAGCAGTGGCCTAGCGGGAGGAATCCAAGAGACCCAGTACTTC	CASSGLAGGIQETQYF
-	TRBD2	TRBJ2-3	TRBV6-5	TGTGCCAGCAGTTATTTATCGGCAGCGGGAGGGTTGAATACGCAGTATTTT	CASSYLSAAGGLNTQYF
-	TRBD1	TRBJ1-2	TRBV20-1	TGCAGTGCCACTGGGGGACAGGGGGACTATGGCTACACCTTC	CSATGGQGDYGYTF
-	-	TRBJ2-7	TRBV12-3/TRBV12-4	TGTGCCAGCAGTTTTAAGGGGATCAGCTCCTACGAGCAGTACTTC	CASSFKGISSYEQYF
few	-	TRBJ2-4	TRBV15	TGTGCCACCAGCAGAGATGGAAGGGGCACAGGCATTCAGTACTTC	CATSRDGRGTGIQYF
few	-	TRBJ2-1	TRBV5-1	TGCGCCAGCAGCTTGTTCATGGGGGGCGAGCAGTTCTTC	CASSLFMGGEQFF
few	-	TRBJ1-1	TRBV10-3	TGTGCCATCAGCCCGGGACAAAACACTGAAGCTTTCTTT	CAISPGQNTEAFF
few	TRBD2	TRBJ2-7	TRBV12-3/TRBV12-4	TGTGCCAGCAGTTTCCCTACGACTAGCGGGGGGGCCCAGCAGTACTTC	CASSFPTTSGGAQQYF
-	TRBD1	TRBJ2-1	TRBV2	TGTGCCAGCAGTATCGACAGGGTTAGGCACAATGAGCAGTTCTTC	CASSIDRVRHNEQFF
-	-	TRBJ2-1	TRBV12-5	TGTGCTAGTGGTTTGGGTCAACTCCCGAGCTCCTACAATGAGCAGTTCTTC	CASGLGQLPSSYNEQFF
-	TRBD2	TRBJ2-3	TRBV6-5	TGTGCCAGCAGTTTCCTCAGCGGGAGTAAGTTCAGAGATACGCAGTATTTT	CASSFLSGSKFRDTQYF
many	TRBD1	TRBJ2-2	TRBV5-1	TGTGCCAGCAGCTTAGGACAGGGGGCGGCCGGGGAGCTGTTTTTT	CASSLGQGAAGELFF
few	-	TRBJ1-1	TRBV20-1	TGCAGTGCTTGGGTCGGGGGACGGGCTGAAGCTTTCTTT	CSAWVGGRAEAFF
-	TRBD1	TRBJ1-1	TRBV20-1	TGCAGTGCTCAGATGCGGACAGGGTTTTTTGAAGCTTTCTTT	CSAQMRTGFFEAFF
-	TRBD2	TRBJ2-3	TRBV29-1	TGCAGCGTTGAAGGTCTAGCGGGAGGCACAGATACGCAGTATTTT	CSVEGLAGGTDTQYF
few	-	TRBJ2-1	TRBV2	TGTGCCAGCAGGAGCTTTTCCGGGACTGACGAGCAGTTCTTC	CASRSFSGTDEQFF
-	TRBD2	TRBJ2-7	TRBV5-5	TGTGCCAGCAGCTTGGGGACTAGCGGGATCTTCACAACTGGGTACTTC	CASSLGTSGIFTTGYF
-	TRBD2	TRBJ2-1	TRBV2	TGTGCCAGCAGTGAGTATGCGGGGGGCTTCTACAATGAGCAGTTCTTC	CASSEYAGGFYNEQFF
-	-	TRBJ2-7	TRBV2	TGTGCCAGCAGGGAGGACAATTTAAGCTCCTACGAGCAGTACTTC	CASREDNLSSYEQYF
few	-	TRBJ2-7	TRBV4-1	TGCGCCAGCAGCCAAGATCGAGTAATCAGTTCCCCTTCCTACGAGCAGTACTTC	CASSQDRVISSPSYEQYF
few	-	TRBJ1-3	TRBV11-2	TGTGCCAGCAGCTTGGTGGGTCTTTCTGGAAACACCATATATTTT	CASSLVGLSGNTIYF
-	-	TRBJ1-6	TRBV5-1	TGCGCCAGCAGCCCCGGGACACCCTATAATTCACCCCTCCACTTT	CASSPGTPYNSPLHF
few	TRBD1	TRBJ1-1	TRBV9	TGTGCCAGCAGCGGCATACAGGGGGCTGAAGCTTTCTTT	CASSGIQGAEAFF
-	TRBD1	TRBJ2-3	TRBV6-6	TGTGCCGGAAAGACAGGGTGGGCAGATACGCAGTATTTT	CAGKTGWADTQYF
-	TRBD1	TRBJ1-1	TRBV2	TGTGCCAGCAGTTGGGACAGCCGGGACACTGAAGCTTTCTTT	CASSWDSRDTEAFF
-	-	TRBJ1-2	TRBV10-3	TGTGTCATCAGTGTACAGGGTCCCTATGGCTACACCTTC	CVISVQGPYGYTF
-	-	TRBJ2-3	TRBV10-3	TGTGCCACCGAGGGGGGAGGACGCACAGATACGCAGTATTTT	CATEGGGRTDTQYF
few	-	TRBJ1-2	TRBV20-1	TGCAGTGCCAGGACAGAGTCTAACTATGGCTACACCTTC	CSARTESNYGYTF
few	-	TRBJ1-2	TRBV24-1	TGTGCCACCAGTGATTTGGAGAGATCCTACGGCTACACCTTC	CATSDLERSYGYTF
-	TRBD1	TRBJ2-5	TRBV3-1	TGTGCCAGCAGCCCCCGGGACAGCCTAGAGACCCAGTACTTC	CASSPRDSLETQYF
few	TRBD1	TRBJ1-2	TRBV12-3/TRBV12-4	TGTGCCAGCAGTTTAGGGAACAGGGGCTATGGCTACACCTTC	CASSLGNRGYGYTF
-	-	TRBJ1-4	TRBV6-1	TGTGCCAGCGCCAGGGGAATTGGGGAAAAACTGTTTTTT	CASARGIGEKLFF
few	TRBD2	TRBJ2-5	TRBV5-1	TGCGCCAGCAGCTTGACCGAGCGGGGGCAACAAGAGACCCAGTACTTC	CASSLTERGQQETQYF
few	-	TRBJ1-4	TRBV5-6	TGTGCCAGCAGCTTGGCTTGGGGAACTAATGAAAAACTGTTTTTT	CASSLAWGTNEKLFF
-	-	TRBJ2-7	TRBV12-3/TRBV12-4	TGTGCCAGCGCCTTTGGGGTCTACGAGCAGTACTTC	CASAFGVYEQYF
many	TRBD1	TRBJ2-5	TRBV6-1	TGTGCCAGCAAGAACAGGGGGCGGGTTGGAGAGACCCAGTACTTC	CASKNRGRVGETQYF
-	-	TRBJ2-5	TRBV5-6	TGTGCCAGCAGCTCGACGACAGGGAGGGGAAAGACCCAGTACTTC	CASSSTTGRGKTQYF
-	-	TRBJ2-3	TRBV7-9	TGTGCCAGCAGCTTAGCGCTTAACAGCCTCACAGATACGCAGTATTTT	CASSLALNSLTDTQYF
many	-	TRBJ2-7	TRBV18	TGTGCCAGCAGCCCAGGGGGGAGCTCCTACGAGCAGTACTTC	CASSPGGSSYEQYF
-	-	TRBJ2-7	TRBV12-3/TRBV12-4	TGTGCCAGCAGTTTAGGGTCAGGCGGATACTACGAGCAGTACTTC	CASSLGSGGYYEQYF
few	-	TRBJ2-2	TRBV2	TGTGCCAGTTTAGCGGACTCGAACACCGGGGAGCTGTTTTTT	CASLADSNTGELFF
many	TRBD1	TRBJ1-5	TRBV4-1	TGCGCCAGCAGACAGACAGGGGGTAATCAGCCCCAGCATTTT	CASRQTGGNQPQHF
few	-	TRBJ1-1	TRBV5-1	TGCGCCAGCACAGTGGCCGCTACAGGGAACACTGAAGCTTTCTTT	CASTVAATGNTEAFF
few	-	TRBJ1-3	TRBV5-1	TGCGCCAGCAGCTTGGATGCGGCTGGAAACACCATATATTTT	CASSLDAAGNTIYF
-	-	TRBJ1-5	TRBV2	TGTGCCAGCGGCCGGGTACGGGAGCAGCCCCAGCATTTT	CASGRVREQPQHF
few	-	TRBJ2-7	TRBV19	TGTGCCAGTAGTCCCGGGTACATTGAGACATTCTCCTACGAGCAGTACTTC	CASSPGYIETFSYEQYF
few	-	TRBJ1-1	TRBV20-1	TGCAGTGCTAGTGTAAGGGGCACGTTCGTTAATACTGAAGCTTTCTTT	CSASVRGTFVNTEAFF
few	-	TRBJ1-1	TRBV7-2	TGTGCCAGCAGCTTACCAGCTATGAACACTGAAGCTTTCTTT	CASSLPAMNTEAFF
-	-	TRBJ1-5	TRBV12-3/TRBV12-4	TGTGCCAGCAGTCGAGGCGTAGCAGGTAGCAATCAGCCCCAGCATTTT	CASSRGVAGSNQPQHF